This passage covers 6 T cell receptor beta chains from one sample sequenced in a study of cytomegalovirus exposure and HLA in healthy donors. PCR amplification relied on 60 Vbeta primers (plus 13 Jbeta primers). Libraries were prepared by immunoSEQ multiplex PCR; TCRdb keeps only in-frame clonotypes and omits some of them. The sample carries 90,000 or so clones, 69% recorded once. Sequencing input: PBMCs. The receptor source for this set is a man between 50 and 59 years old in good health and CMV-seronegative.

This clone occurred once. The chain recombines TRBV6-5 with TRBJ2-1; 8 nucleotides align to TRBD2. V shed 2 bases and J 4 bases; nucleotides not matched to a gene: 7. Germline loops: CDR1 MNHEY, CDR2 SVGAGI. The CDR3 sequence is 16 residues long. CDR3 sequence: CASSYLGGGLYNEQFF. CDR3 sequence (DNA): TGTGCCAGCAGTTACCTTGGCGGGGGGTTATACAATGAGCAGTTCTTC.

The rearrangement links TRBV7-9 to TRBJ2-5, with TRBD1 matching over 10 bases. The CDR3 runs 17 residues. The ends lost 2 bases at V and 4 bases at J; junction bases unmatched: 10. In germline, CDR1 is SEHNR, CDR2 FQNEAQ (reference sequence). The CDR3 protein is CASSLKAGTGATETQYF. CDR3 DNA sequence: TGTGCCAGCAGCTTAAAGGCCGGGACAGGGGCCACAGAGACCCAGTACTTC.

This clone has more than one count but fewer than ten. The CDR3, as DNA: TGTGCCAGCAGCACGGGACAGGGCAACACTGAAGCTTTCTTT. Translated: CASSTGQGNTEAFF. The V and J genes are TRBV5-4 and TRBJ1-1; 9 positions match TRBD1. This CDR3 is built from 14 residues. J gave up 2 bases and V 4 bases, and 3 bases lay outside the gene matches. Germline V CDR1 and CDR2: SGHNT, YYREEE (reference sequence). The full variable domain, its missing parts supplied by reference TRBV5-4 and TRBJ1-1, is ETGVTQSPTHLIKTRGQQVTLRCSSQSGHNTVSWYQQALGQGPQFIFQYYREEENGRGNFPPRFSGLQFPNYSSELNVNALELDDSALYLCASSTGQGNTEAFFGQGTRLTVV.

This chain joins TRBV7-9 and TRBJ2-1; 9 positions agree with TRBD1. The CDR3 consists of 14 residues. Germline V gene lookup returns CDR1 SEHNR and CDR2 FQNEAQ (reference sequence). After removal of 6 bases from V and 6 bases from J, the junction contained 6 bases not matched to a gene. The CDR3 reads CASRQTGGVNEQFF. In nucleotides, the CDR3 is TGTGCCAGCAGACAGACAGGGGGGGTCAATGAGCAGTTCTTC.

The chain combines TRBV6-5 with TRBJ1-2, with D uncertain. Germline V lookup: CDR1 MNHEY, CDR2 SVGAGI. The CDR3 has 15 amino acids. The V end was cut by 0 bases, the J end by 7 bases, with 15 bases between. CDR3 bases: TGTGCCAGCAGTTACTCAGGCCGGGGAAGTCCTGGCTACACCTTC. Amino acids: CASSYSGRGSPGYTF.

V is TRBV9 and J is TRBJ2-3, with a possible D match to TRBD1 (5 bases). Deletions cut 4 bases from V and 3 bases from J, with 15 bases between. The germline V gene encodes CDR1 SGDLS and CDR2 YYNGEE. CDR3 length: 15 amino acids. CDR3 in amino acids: CASSTGPPGTDTQYF. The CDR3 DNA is TGTGCCAGCAGCACCGGGCCCCCAGGGACAGATACGCAGTATTTT.